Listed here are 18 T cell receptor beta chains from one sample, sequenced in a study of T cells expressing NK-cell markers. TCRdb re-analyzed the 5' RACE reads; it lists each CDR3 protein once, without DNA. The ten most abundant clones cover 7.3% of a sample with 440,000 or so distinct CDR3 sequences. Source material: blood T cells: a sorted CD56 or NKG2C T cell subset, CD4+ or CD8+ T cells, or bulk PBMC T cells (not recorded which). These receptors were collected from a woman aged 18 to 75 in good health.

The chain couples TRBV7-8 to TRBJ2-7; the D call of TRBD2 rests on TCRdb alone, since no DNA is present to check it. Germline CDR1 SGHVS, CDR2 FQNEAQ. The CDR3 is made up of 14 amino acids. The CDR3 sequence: CASSPWTLAYEQYF.

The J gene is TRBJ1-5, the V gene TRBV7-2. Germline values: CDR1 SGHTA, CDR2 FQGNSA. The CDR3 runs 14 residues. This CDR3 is CASSSLETNQPQHF.

The CDR3 is CSARRSTGPDEQFF. The rearrangement uses TRBV29-1 and TRBJ2-1; TCRdb selects TRBD2, and the lack of DNA leaves this call unchecked. Per germline, CDR1 SQVTM and CDR2 ANQGSEA. The CDR3 length is 14 residues.

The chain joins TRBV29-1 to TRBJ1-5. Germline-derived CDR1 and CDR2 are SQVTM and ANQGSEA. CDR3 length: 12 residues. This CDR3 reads CSVRGDSPPQHF.

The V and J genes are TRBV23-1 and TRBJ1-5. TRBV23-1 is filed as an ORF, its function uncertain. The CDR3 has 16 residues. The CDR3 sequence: CASSYSMRYSNQPQHF.

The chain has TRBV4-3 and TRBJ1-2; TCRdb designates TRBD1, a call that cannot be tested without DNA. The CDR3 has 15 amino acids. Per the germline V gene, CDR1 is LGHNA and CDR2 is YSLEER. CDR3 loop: CASSLETGMGYGYTF.

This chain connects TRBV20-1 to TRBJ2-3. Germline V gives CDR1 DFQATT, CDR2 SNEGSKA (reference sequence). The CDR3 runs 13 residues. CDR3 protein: CSARAPGRDTQYF.

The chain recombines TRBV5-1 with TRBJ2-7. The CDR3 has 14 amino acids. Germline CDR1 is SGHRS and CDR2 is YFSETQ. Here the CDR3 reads CASSLGTISYEQYF.

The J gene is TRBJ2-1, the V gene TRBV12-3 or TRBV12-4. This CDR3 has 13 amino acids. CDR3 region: CASSDYDYNEQFF.

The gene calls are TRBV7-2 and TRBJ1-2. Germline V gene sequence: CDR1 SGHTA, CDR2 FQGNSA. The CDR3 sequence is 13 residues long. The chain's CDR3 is CASSHARRYGYTF.

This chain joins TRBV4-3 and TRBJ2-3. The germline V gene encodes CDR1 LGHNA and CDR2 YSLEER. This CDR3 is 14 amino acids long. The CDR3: CASSQERRTDTQYF.

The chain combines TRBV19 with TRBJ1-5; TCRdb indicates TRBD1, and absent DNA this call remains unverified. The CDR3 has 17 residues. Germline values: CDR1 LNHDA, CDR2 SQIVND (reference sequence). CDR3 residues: CASSIDNGGAGNQPQHF.

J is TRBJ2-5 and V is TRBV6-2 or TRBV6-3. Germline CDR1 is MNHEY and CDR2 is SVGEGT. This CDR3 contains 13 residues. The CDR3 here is CASSPISRETQYF.

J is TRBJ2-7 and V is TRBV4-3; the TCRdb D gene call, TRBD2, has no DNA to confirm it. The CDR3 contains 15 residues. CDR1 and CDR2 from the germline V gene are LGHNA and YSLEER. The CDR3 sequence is CASSLGAREAYEQYF.

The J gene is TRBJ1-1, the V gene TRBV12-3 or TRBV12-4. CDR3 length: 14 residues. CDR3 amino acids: CASSLLSMNTEAFF.

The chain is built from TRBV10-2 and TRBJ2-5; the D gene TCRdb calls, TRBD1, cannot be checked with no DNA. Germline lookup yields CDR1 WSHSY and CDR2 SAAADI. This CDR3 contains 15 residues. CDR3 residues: CASTSGGRFQETQYF.

CDR3 sequence reads: CASSRLGNSPLHF. The chain recombines TRBV12-3 or TRBV12-4 with TRBJ1-6. CDR3 length: 13 residues.

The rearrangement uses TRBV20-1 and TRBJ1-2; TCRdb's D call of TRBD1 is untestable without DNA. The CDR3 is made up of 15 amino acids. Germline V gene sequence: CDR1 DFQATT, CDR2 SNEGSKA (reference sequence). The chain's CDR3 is CSARGVDRRTYGYTF.